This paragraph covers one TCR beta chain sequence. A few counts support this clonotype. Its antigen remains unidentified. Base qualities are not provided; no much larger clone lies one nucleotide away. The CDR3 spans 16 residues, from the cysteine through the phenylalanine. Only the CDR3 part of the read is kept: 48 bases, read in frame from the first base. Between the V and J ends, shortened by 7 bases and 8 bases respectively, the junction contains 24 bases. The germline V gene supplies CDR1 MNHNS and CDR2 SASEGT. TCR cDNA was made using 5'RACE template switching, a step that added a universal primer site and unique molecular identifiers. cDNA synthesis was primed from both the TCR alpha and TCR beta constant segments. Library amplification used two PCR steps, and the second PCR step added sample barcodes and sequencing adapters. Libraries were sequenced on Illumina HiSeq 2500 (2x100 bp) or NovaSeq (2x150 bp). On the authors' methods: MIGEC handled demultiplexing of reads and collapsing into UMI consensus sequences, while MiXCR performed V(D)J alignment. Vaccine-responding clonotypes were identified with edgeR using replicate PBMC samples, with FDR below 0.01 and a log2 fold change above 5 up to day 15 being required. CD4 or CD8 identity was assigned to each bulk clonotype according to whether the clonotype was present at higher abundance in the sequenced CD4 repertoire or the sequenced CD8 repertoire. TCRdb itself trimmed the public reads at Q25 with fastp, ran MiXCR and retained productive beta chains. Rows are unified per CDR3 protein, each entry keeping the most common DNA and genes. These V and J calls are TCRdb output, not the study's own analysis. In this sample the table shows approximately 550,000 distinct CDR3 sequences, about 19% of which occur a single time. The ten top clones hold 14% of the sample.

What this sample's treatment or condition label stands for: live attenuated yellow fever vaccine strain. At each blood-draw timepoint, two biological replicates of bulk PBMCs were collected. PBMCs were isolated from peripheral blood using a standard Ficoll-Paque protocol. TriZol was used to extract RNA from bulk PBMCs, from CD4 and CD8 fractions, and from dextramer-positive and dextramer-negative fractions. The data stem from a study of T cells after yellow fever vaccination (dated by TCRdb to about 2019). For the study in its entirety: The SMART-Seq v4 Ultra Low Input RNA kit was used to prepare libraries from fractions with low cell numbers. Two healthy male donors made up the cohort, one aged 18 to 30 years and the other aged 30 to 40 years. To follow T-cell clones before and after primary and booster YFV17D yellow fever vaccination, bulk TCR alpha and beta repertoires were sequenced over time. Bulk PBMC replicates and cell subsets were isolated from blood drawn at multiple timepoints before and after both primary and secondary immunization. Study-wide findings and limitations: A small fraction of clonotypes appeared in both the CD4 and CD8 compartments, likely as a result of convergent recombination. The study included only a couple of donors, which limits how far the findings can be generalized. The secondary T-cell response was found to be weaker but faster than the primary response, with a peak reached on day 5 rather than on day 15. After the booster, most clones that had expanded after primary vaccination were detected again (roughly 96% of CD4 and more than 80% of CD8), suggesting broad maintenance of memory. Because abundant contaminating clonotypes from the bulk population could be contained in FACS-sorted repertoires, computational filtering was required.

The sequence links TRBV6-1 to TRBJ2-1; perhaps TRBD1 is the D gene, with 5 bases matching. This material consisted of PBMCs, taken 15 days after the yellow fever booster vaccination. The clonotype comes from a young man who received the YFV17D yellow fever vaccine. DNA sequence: TGTGCCAGCACCTCAGTCGTGGGGCAGACAGTCCATGAGCAGTTCTTC. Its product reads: CASTSVVGQTVHEQFF.